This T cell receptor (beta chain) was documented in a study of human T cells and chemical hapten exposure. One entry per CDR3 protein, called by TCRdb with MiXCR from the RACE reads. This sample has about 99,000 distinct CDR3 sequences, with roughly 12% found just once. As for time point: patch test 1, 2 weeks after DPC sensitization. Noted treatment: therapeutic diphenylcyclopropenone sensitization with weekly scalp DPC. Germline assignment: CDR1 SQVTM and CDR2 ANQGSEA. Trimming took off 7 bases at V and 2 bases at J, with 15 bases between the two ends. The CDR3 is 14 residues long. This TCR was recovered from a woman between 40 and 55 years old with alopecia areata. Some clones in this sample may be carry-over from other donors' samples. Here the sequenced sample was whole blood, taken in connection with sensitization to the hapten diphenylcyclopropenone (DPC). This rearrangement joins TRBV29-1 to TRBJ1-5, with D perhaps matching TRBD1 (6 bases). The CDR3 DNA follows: TGCAGCGCGACGAACAGGGATGGCAATCAGCCCCAGCATTTT. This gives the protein CSATNRDGNQPQHF.